A selection of T cell receptor beta chains follows, all from one sample in a study of identical twins. TCRdb re-called the 5' RACE reads with MiXCR, one entry per CDR3 protein. Here the sample spans roughly 770,000 distinct CDR3 sequences, roughly 18% being singletons. This sample also appeared in a second study, on T cells expressing NK-cell markers.

The sample consisted of PBMCs. The receptors stem from a young woman in good health. Each CDR3 is given with its conserved first and last residue. The D gene is left open where the match is weak. For some rows the clone size is stated as once, few or many, or as a class when expanded; others skip it.

J: TRBJ2-3
D: .
length: 14
V: TRBV6-1
size: .
DNA: TGTGCCAGCAGGGCCAAGACAGTTCCAGATACGCAGTATTTT
CDR3: CASRAKTVPDTQYF

J: TRBJ1-6
D: .
length: 17
V: TRBV5-5
size: few
DNA: TGTGCCAGCAGCCATGGGGACCCACAAACTAGGAGTTCACCCCTCCACTTT
CDR3: CASSHGDPQTRSSPLHF

J: TRBJ2-1
D: TRBD2
length: 14
V: TRBV12-3/TRBV12-4
size: few
DNA: TGTGCCAGCAGTGCTAGCGGGAGGGCCAATGAGCAGTTCTTC
CDR3: CASSASGRANEQFF

J: TRBJ1-6
D: .
length: 16
V: TRBV20-1
size: many
DNA: TGCAGTGCTCGCCCCCCGGGACGCTCCTATAATTCACCCCTCCACTTT
CDR3: CSARPPGRSYNSPLHF

J: TRBJ2-1
D: TRBD2
length: 15
V: TRBV7-2
size: few
DNA: TGTGCCAGCAGAATCAGCGGGAGCTCCTACAATGAGCAGTTCTTC
CDR3: CASRISGSSYNEQFF

J: TRBJ2-3
D: .
length: 13
V: TRBV9
size: .
DNA: TGTGCCAGCAGTGCTCAGACGACAGATACGCAGTATTTT
CDR3: CASSAQTTDTQYF

J: TRBJ2-3
D: TRBD2
length: 16
V: TRBV7-9
size: .
DNA: TGTGCCAGCAGCTTAGGAGGCCTAGCGGGGCGGGATACGCAGTATTTT
CDR3: CASSLGGLAGRDTQYF

J: TRBJ2-5
D: TRBD2
length: 18
V: TRBV3-1
size: .
DNA: TGTGCCAGCAGCCAAGATCTCGCGATAGCGGGGCTCCAAGAGACCCAGTACTTC
CDR3: CASSQDLAIAGLQETQYF

J: TRBJ1-1
D: TRBD1
length: 13
V: TRBV7-2
size: .
DNA: TGTGCCAGCAGCACACGGACAGGGCATGAAGCTTTCTTT
CDR3: CASSTRTGHEAFF

J: TRBJ1-4
D: .
length: 17
V: TRBV4-1
size: .
DNA: TGCGCCAGCAGCCAAGATTGGTGGGAAGCAACTAATGAAAAACTGTTTTTT
CDR3: CASSQDWWEATNEKLFF

J: TRBJ1-1
D: TRBD1
length: 15
V: TRBV7-9
size: few
DNA: TGTGCCAGCAGTAACCTTGGACAGGGTGACACTGAAGCTTTCTTT
CDR3: CASSNLGQGDTEAFF

J: TRBJ2-1
D: TRBD1
length: 16
V: TRBV6-1
size: .
DNA: TGTGCCACCGCCTATGTGGGGACAGGGGTTGGCGATGAGCAGTTCTTC
CDR3: CATAYVGTGVGDEQFF

J: TRBJ2-1
D: .
length: 16
V: TRBV6-5
size: .
DNA: TGTGCCAGCAGTTACTGGACACCGAGCTCCTACAATGAGCAGTTCTTC
CDR3: CASSYWTPSSYNEQFF

J: TRBJ1-1
D: TRBD1
length: 16
V: TRBV20-1
size: few
DNA: TGCAGTGCTACCCCTCTTAGGACAGGGGTGAACACTGAAGCTTTCTTT
CDR3: CSATPLRTGVNTEAFF

J: TRBJ1-2
D: .
length: 14
V: TRBV29-1
size: .
DNA: TGCAGCGTGAATCCGGGACTCATAGGGCATGGCTACACCTTC
CDR3: CSVNPGLIGHGYTF

J: TRBJ1-1
D: .
length: 14
V: TRBV12-3/TRBV12-4
size: many
DNA: TGTGCCAGCAGTTTCGAGGGAGGAGGCACTGAAGCTTTCTTT
CDR3: CASSFEGGGTEAFF

J: TRBJ1-4
D: TRBD1
length: 14
V: TRBV12-3/TRBV12-4
size: .
DNA: TGTGCCAGCAGTTTCGTGGACAGGGCTGAAAAACTGTTTTTT
CDR3: CASSFVDRAEKLFF

J: TRBJ1-1
D: .
length: 14
V: TRBV28
size: few
DNA: TGTGCCAGCTTCGCCCACGGAAGGGGTACTGAAGCTTTCTTT
CDR3: CASFAHGRGTEAFF

J: TRBJ2-1
D: .
length: 16
V: TRBV3-1
size: few
DNA: TGTGCCAGCAGCCAAGGGGCGACAGGCTCCTACAATGAGCAGTTCTTC
CDR3: CASSQGATGSYNEQFF

J: TRBJ2-7
D: .
length: 18
V: TRBV27
size: few
DNA: TGTGCCAGCAGTTTTAGAACCCTTAAAGCGGAGGCTTCCTACGAGCAGTACTTC
CDR3: CASSFRTLKAEASYEQYF

J: TRBJ2-7
D: .
length: 14
V: TRBV5-5
size: .
DNA: TGTGCCAGCAGCTTGACTCGTTCGATCTACGAGCAGTACTTC
CDR3: CASSLTRSIYEQYF

J: TRBJ1-5
D: TRBD1
length: 16
V: TRBV4-1
size: .
DNA: TGCGCCAGCAGCCTCGACAGGGGCCTCGGTAATCAGCCCCAGCATTTT
CDR3: CASSLDRGLGNQPQHF

J: TRBJ2-7
D: TRBD2
length: 17
V: TRBV7-2
size: few
DNA: TGTGCCAGCAGCTTAGGCTCTAGCGGGGCGGCTACCTACGAGCAGTACTTC
CDR3: CASSLGSSGAATYEQYF